Following are 3 T cell receptor beta chains from one sample sequenced in a study of blood T cell repertoires in COVID-19. Generated by immunoSEQ multiplex PCR, the TCRdb table keeps only in-frame clones and is missing some. The table has over 95,000 clones, about nine tenths seen once. Source material: peripheral blood. Source of these receptors: a woman between 45 and 60 years old with acute or convalescent COVID-19.

This rearrangement joins TRBV7-2 to TRBJ2-7; 7 bases line up with TRBD2. The germline CDR1 and CDR2 sequences are SGHTA and FQGNSA. CDR3 length: 13 residues. With 7 bases clipped from V and 2 bases from J, the junction kept 5 bases outside the gene matches. The CDR3 loop is CASTRGVAYEQYF. CDR3 nucleotides: TGTGCCAGCACCCGGGGGGTGGCCTACGAGCAGTACTTC.

In this sample, this clone turned up a few times. The CDR3 sequence: CASRGLSAYEQYF. The DNA of the CDR3 is TGTGCCAGCAGGGGACTGTCCGCCTACGAGCAGTACTTC. V usage is TRBV2 and J usage is TRBJ2-7; tentatively, D is TRBD2 (6 bases). The CDR3 has 13 residues. V was cut by 6 bases and J by 2 bases, with 11 bases left in between. Germline V CDR1 and CDR2: SNHLY, FYNNEI.

The CDR3 spells CASSEGLYTGELFF. The CDR3 DNA is TGTGCCAGCAGTGAGGGACTTTACACCGGGGAGCTGTTTTTT. This sequence joins TRBV2 and TRBJ2-2, with a weak D call TRBD2 (6 bases). CDR1 and CDR2 (germline): SNHLY, FYNNEI. The CDR3 extends over 14 amino acids. Trimming cost V 3 bases and J 3 bases, with 8 bases left between them.